This TCR beta chain was recovered during a study of cytomegalovirus exposure and HLA in healthy donors. The PCR contained 60 Vbeta and 13 Jbeta primers. The data were produced by immunoSEQ multiplex PCR, yet TCRdb's version contains in-frame clones alone and is incomplete. The sample lists approximately 150,000 clones; under 85% were seen once. Study observations and caveats: In a later analysis, more than 15,000 TCR beta sequences were associated with HLA alleles at 0.05 false discovery rate.

Concerning this clone: What it binds is unknown.

The clonotype comes from a woman under 40 in good health and CMV-seronegative. The sample consisted of PBMCs.

This CDR3 reads CASSGSRQGGNQPQHF. Written as DNA, the CDR3 is TGTGCCAGCAGTGGTTCAAGACAGGGTGGCAATCAGCCCCAGCATTTT. This sequence joins TRBV2 and TRBJ1-5; the match to TRBD1 covers 7 bases. The CDR3 sequence is 16 residues long. CDR1 is SNHLY and CDR2 is FYNNEI in the germline V gene. With V trimmed by 4 bases and J by 2 bases, 8 bases remained unmatched.